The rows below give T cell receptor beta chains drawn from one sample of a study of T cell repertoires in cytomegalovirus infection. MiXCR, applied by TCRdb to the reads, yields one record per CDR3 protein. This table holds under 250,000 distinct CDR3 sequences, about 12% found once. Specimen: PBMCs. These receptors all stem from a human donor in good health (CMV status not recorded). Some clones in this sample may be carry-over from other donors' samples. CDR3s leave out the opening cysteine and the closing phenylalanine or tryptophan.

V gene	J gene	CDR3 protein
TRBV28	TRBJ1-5	ASTTTDRDQPQH
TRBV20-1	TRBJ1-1	SARVSETRWDTEAF
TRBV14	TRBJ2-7	ASSLLPGQGAYEQY
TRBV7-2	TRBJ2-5	ASSHRVSGSGVQETQY
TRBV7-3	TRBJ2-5	ASSLTGLGETQY
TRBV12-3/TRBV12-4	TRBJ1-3	ASSLTLGSGNTIY
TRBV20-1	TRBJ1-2	SASRDRGDYGYT
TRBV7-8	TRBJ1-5	ASSLWGQGRPNQPQH
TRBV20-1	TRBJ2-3	SASGVAGAITDTQY
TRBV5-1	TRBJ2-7	ASSWDVNEQY
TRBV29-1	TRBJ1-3	SAWEGTIY
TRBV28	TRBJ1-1	ASSPFSNTEAF
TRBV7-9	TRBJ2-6	ASSRKGSPGANVLT
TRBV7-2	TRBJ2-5	ASSLDTQETQY
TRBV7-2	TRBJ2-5	ASSLGRGQETQY
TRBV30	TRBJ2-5	AWSKDRGQETQY
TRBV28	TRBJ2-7	ASRRGLALRVSYEQY
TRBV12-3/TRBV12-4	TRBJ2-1	ASRPLTSGRDEQF
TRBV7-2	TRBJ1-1	ASSSQGFMNTEAF
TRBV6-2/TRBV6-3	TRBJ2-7	ASSTRRRGPYEQY
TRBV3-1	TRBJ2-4	ASSQESREPNIQY
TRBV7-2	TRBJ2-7	ASRQTSGRSLGEQY
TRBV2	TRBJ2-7	ASSEARGSLYEQY
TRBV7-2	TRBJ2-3	ASSPPGAADTQY
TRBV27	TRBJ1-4	ASSLTRDGSEKLF
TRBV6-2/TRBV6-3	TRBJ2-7	ASSSTGFSYEQY
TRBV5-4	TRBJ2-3	ASSLAGLTQY
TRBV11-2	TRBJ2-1	ASTGGGKRVF
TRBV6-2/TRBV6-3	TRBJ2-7	ASSYSTGTGFAEQY
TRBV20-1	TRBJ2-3	SASPRGVSTDTQY
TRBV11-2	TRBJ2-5	ASSSNRVSETQY
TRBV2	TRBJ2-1	AGLPRGLGRNEQF
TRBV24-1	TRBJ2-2	ATSDSHGPYRNTGELF
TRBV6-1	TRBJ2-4	ASSEWTAVAKNIQY
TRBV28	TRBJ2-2	ASKYRAGVFSGELF
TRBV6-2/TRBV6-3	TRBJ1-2	ASSSFTGQQYYGSGYT
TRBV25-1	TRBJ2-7	ASSELGRAEQY
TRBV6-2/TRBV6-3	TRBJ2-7	ASDDRTSGRKPYEQY
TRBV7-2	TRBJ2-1	ASSLGQGIYNEQF
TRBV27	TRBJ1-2	ASSPRGEGAEGYT
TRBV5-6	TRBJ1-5	ASSGDRGSVQPQH
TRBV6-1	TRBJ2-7	ASRSGHSTYEQY
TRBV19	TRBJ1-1	ASTVGGARTEAF